Following are 25 T cell receptor beta chains from one sample sequenced in a study of breast tumors, draining lymph nodes, adjacent tissues. Samples came from axillary lymph nodes draining the breast cancer. TCRdb reanalysed the multiplex PCR reads using MiXCR and keeps one entry per CDR3 protein. The top ten clones hold about 3.8% of a sample with some 150,000 distinct CDR3 sequences, 30% to 40% of them seen once. The sample taken for sequencing was axillary lymph node tissue. All receptors derive from a female donor with breast cancer. Some clones in this sample may be carry-over from other donors' samples.

This clonotype was observed many times. V gene TRBV20-1 combines with J gene TRBJ2-1; 7 nucleotides match TRBD2. The CDR3 length is 18 residues. The V gene end was trimmed by 1 base and the J gene end by 1 base; junction bases not matched to a gene: 13. From germline, CDR1 is DFQATT and CDR2 SNEGSKA (reference sequence). The CDR3 DNA is TGCAGTGCTAGAGGTCTCGAGCGGGGAGTACTATCCTACAATGAGCAGTTCTTC. This gives the protein CSARGLERGVLSYNEQFF.

This clonotype was found many times. J is TRBJ2-7 and V is TRBV28; TRBD1 matches at 9 bases. Germline V gives CDR1 MDHEN, CDR2 SYDVKM. V shed 5 bases, J shed 3 bases, and the junction held 8 bases outside the gene matches. The CDR3 length is 15 residues. DNA of the CDR3: TGTGCCAGCAGTCTCGGGACAGGGCCCATCTACGAGCAGTACTTC. The encoded protein is CASSLGTGPIYEQYF. The full variable domain, with the rest looked up from reference TRBV28 and TRBJ2-7, is DVKVTQSSRYLVKRTGEKVFLECVQDMDHENMFWYRQDPGLGLRLIYFSYDVKMKEKGDIPEGYSVSREKKERFSLILESASTNQTSMYLCASSLGTGPIYEQYFGPGTRLTVT.

The chain combines TRBV12-5 with TRBJ1-2; 7 nucleotides match TRBD1. CDR3 size: 14 residues. J lost 4 bases, V lost 5 bases, and 7 bases had no gene match. Germline assignment: CDR1 LGHNT and CDR2 FRNRAP. The CDR3 spells CASGPGDRSYGYTF. CDR3 nucleotides: TGTGCTAGTGGTCCCGGGGACAGATCCTATGGCTACACCTTC.

The gene calls are TRBV19 and TRBJ1-4; TRBD1 is a possible D gene (5 bases). The CDR3 runs to 13 residues. V was pared by 3 bases and J by 7 bases, with 9 bases between. CDR1 LNHDA and CDR2 SQIVND come from the germline V gene (reference sequence). The chain's CDR3 is CASSIWGSEKLFF. Written as DNA, the CDR3 is TGTGCCAGTAGTATCTGGGGGAGTGAAAAACTGTTTTTT. The entire variable domain, with the rest obtained from reference TRBV19 and TRBJ1-4, is as follows: DGGITQSPKYLFRKEGQNVTLSCEQNLNHDAMYWYRQDPGQGLRLIYYSQIVNDFQKGDIAEGYSVSREKKESFPLTVTSAQKNPTAFYLCASSIWGSEKLFFGSGTQLSVL.

This rearrangement joins TRBV5-8 to TRBJ1-4; D is uncertain. The V and J ends lost 0 bases and 8 bases respectively, with 11 bases between them. From germline, CDR1 is SGHTS and CDR2 YDEGEE. The CDR3 totals 14 residues. The CDR3 sequence is CASSLDQAQEKLFF. The CDR3 DNA follows: TGTGCCAGCAGCTTGGATCAGGCCCAAGAAAAACTGTTTTTT.

In this sample, this clonotype turned up once. The chain recombines TRBV12-3 or TRBV12-4 with TRBJ2-3, with D perhaps TRBD2 (5 bases). V was shortened by 3 bases and J by 8 bases, with 12 bases between the two germline ends. This CDR3 is built from 13 residues. The CDR3 coding sequence is TGTGCCAGCAGTTTCGCCCCGGCGGGTACGCAGTATTTT. Translating it yields CASSFAPAGTQYF.

The table lists this clonotype with many counts. This sequence joins TRBV14 and TRBJ2-5; tentatively, D is TRBD2 (5 bases). V gave up 1 base and J gave up 0 bases, with 9 bases separating them. The CDR3 has 15 amino acids. Germline values: CDR1 SGHDN, CDR2 FVKESK. The DNA for the CDR3 is TGTGCCAGCAGCCAAGCACTAGGGTACCAAGAGACCCAGTACTTC. Residues: CASSQALGYQETQYF.

A remark on this clonotype: A much larger clone is a single base away; this may be a read error. The CDR3 DNA sequence: TGTGCCAGCAGTTTAACGCAGGGCCCGGAGCTGCTTTTT. Translating it yields CASSLTQGPELLF. The rearrangement joins TRBV28 to TRBJ2-2; tentatively, D is TRBD1 (5 bases). CDR3 size: 13 residues. Germline V gives CDR1 MDHEN, CDR2 SYDVKM.

This clonotype has a count of ten or more. The chain uses TRBV11-2 and TRBJ2-7, with TRBD2 matching 9 bases. The CDR3 contains 15 residues. The junction had 10 bases not matched to a gene; V was cut back by 8 bases and J by 2 bases. CDR1 is SGHAT, CDR2 FQNNGV, per germline. CDR3 coding DNA: TGTGCCAGCGAACCGATTAGCGGGAGCCCCTACGAGCAGTACTTC. It specifies CASEPISGSPYEQYF.

There are many counts of this clonotype. V gene TRBV10-2 combines with J gene TRBJ1-6; the D gene is possibly TRBD1 (5 bases). This CDR3 has 15 residues. V was clipped by 6 bases and J by 0 bases, with 9 bases between them. Germline CDR1 WSHSY, CDR2 SAAADI. The CDR3 sequence: CASRDTGSYNSPLHF. The CDR3 bases are TGCGCCAGCAGGGACACCGGCTCCTATAATTCACCCCTCCACTTT.

This clonotype was picked up one time. The gene calls are TRBV6-6 and TRBJ1-2; D is uncertain. Germline assignment: CDR1 MNHNY and CDR2 SVGAGI (reference sequence). CDR3 size: 14 residues. The V gene lost 2 bases and the J gene lost 2 bases, with 9 bases spanning the gap. This CDR3 is CASSYPGSNYGYTF. CDR3 DNA sequence: TGTGCCAGCAGTTACCCGGGCTCCAACTATGGCTACACCTTC.

Many counts were recorded for this clonotype. CDR3 amino acids: CAWSVLSGNTIYF. CDR3 DNA sequence: TGTGCCTGGAGTGTATTATCTGGAAACACCATATATTTT. This chain links TRBV30 with TRBJ1-3; D is undetermined. The germline gives CDR1 GTSNPN, CDR2 SVGIG (reference sequence). The CDR3 runs 13 residues. Trimming left V 0 bases short and J 1 base short, with 4 bases between.

A note on this clonotype: This may arise from a read error, as a much more abundant clone is one base away. The chain links TRBV3-1 to TRBJ2-5; D is undetermined. The CDR3 loop spans 11 amino acids. The germline V gene has CDR1 LGHDT and CDR2 YNNKEL (reference sequence). The CDR3 sequence is CASSEATPIHF. As DNA, the CDR3 is TGTGCCAGCAGCGAAGCTACTCCTATACACTTC.

This clonotype was observed many times. The chain carries TRBV20-1 and TRBJ1-2; D is unclear. CDR3 length: 14 residues. The germline CDR1 and CDR2 sequences are DFQATT and SNEGSKA (reference sequence). V shed 0 bases and J shed 1 base, with 9 bases lying between them. The CDR3 loop is CSARDYTYNYGYTF. The CDR3 DNA sequence: TGCAGTGCTAGAGATTACACGTATAACTATGGCTACACCTTC.

The sample holds many counts of this clonotype. The genes are TRBV20-1 and TRBJ1-3, with D maybe TRBD1 (5 bases). CDR3 length: 15 amino acids. Germline CDR1 and CDR2: DFQATT and SNEGSKA (reference sequence). Trimming took 0 bases from V and 5 from J, leaving 14 bases between them. The CDR3 region is CSARDPGFGRNTIYF. The CDR3 DNA is TGCAGTGCTAGAGACCCAGGGTTTGGGAGAAACACCATATATTTT.

A note on this clonotype: A read error may be the cause here, since a much bigger clone is one base away. This chain links TRBV6-5 with TRBJ2-7, with D hard to call. This CDR3 is built from 13 residues. From germline, CDR1 is MNHEY and CDR2 SVGAGI. The CDR3 reads CASSYPASYERYF. The CDR3 DNA sequence: TGTGCCAGCAGTTACCCCGCCTCCTACGAGCGGTACTTC.

The sample holds many counts of this clonotype. The CDR3 spells CAWSPPTGRGPYNEQFF. The DNA of the CDR3 is TGTGCCTGGAGTCCACCGACCGGCAGGGGGCCTTACAATGAGCAGTTCTTC. The chain couples TRBV30 to TRBJ2-1; 8 bases are shared with TRBD1. V lost 2 bases to trimming and J lost 4 bases; unmatched junction nucleotides: 13. Germline CDR1 GTSNPN, CDR2 SVGIG (reference sequence). The CDR3 length is 17 residues.

Of note for this clonotype: A much larger clone is a single base away; this may be a read error. No conserved phenylalanine or tryptophan ends this CDR3, so it is likely a read error. DNA of the CDR3: TGTGCCAGCAGTTTGGGACAGCCCACCTACGAGCAGTACTCC. This sequence encodes CASSLGQPTYEQYS. The rearrangement uses TRBV11-2 and TRBJ2-7; 7 bases are a match to TRBD1. The CDR3 runs 14 residues. In germline, CDR1 is SGHAT, CDR2 FQNNGV. After removal of 6 bases from V and 2 bases from J, the junction contained 7 bases not matched to a gene.

The table lists this clonotype with many counts. The chain is built from TRBV28 and TRBJ2-7, with 9 bases lining up with TRBD2. The junction had 12 bases not matched to a gene; V was cut back by 2 bases and J by 7 bases. The germline V gene encodes CDR1 MDHEN and CDR2 SYDVKM. CDR3 length: 16 amino acids. CDR3 sequence: CASSLPAGGGLGEQYF. Written as DNA, the CDR3 is TGTGCCAGCAGTTTACCTGCGGGGGGGGGTTTGGGAGAGCAGTACTTC.

This clonotype was recorded only once. A read error may account for a junction end that differs from germline. The V gene is TRBV7-2, the J gene TRBJ1-3; 7 bases agree with TRBD1. This CDR3 has 17 residues. In germline, CDR1 is SGHTA, CDR2 FQGNSA. DNA for the CDR3: TGTGCCAGCAGCTTCGCCGGGACAGCTAACTCTGGAAACCCCATATATTTT. This sequence encodes CASSFAGTANSGNPIYF.

This clonotype was seen ten or more times. One junction end does not reproduce the germline sequence, and a read error may be involved. The rearrangement joins TRBV7-3 to TRBJ2-5, with 8 nucleotides matching TRBD2. Germline V lookup: CDR1 SGHTA, CDR2 FQGTGA. CDR3 length equals 14 residues. CDR3 coding DNA: TGTGCCAGCAGCCTAACGGGGGGGGGAGAGACCCAGTACTTC. Translated: CASSLTGGGETQYF.

This clonotype was picked up a small number of times. The genes are TRBV7-8 and TRBJ1-1; TRBD1 aligns across 8 bases. The germline gives CDR1 SGHVS, CDR2 FQNEAQ. V shed 4 bases, J shed 4 bases, and the junction held 5 bases outside the gene matches. The CDR3 contains 14 residues. The CDR3 sequence: CASSSSTGGTEAFF. The DNA for the CDR3 is TGTGCCAGCAGCTCCTCAACAGGGGGCACTGAAGCTTTCTTT.

This clonotype occurred many times. A much larger clone is a single base away; this may be a read error. As DNA, the CDR3 is TGTGCCAGCAGCTTAAACCAGTTCGCACCACCCCTCCACTTT. Encoded protein: CASSLNQFAPPLHF. V gene TRBV11-2 combines with J gene TRBJ1-6; D is uncertain. The CDR3 is made up of 14 amino acids. Germline loops: CDR1 SGHAT, CDR2 FQNNGV. V lost 2 bases to trimming and J lost 11 bases, with 13 bases between them.

There are many counts of this clonotype. This CDR3 reads CASSLVFLGQETQYF. The DNA for the CDR3 is TGTGCCAGCAGCTTAGTGTTTTTAGGCCAAGAGACCCAGTACTTC. The rearrangement uses TRBV11-1 and TRBJ2-5; D is ambiguous. Trimming left V 1 base short and J 1 base short, with 10 bases between. Germline CDR1 SGHAT, CDR2 FQDESV (reference sequence). The CDR3 sequence is 15 residues long.

A single count supports this clonotype. An end of the junction differs from the germline gene, which may be a read error. The rearrangement joins TRBV27 to TRBJ2-3, with D uncertain. CDR3 length: 14 amino acids. The germline gives CDR1 MNHEY, CDR2 SMNVEV (reference sequence). The CDR3 sequence: CASKSQNSGDTQCF. The CDR3 nucleotides are TGTGCCAGCAAAAGCCAGAATTCAGGAGATACGCAGTGTTTT.